What follows are 24 T cell receptor beta chains derived from one specimen sequenced in a study of T cell clonality in common variable immunodeficiency. The data were produced by immunoSEQ multiplex PCR, yet TCRdb's version contains in-frame clones alone and is incomplete. The data show some 28,000 clones, none appearing only once, with 10% to 15% held by the ten largest. What was sequenced was peripheral blood mononuclear cells. These TCRs come from a person between 18 and 75 years old in good health.

This clone came up many times. The sequenced fragment ends 3 residues before the CDR3 boundary, so the rest is inferred from the germline J gene. The chain is built from TRBV5-1 and TRBJ2-7, with 8 bases matching TRBD2. The CDR3 extends over 14 amino acids. With 4 bases clipped from V and 3 bases from J, the junction kept 6 bases outside the gene matches. The germline gives CDR1 SGHRS, CDR2 YFSETQ. The DNA read from the CDR3 is TGCGCCAGCAGCCTCACCGCGGGGGGCTACGAG. This codes for CASSLTAGGYE. In full, the CDR3 reads CASSLTAGGYEQYF.

This clone has a handful of counts. The CDR3 is cut off 3 residues early in the read; its end comes from the germline J gene. The rearrangement uses TRBV5-6 and TRBJ2-3; TRBD2 aligns across 8 bases. This CDR3 contains 15 residues. Germline V gene lookup returns CDR1 SGHDT and CDR2 YYEEEE. CDR3 DNA (partial): TGTGCCAGCAGCTTGTCTACCGGGGGGGGGAGGGCG. Translation: CASSLSTGGGRA. The full CDR3 protein reads CASSLSTGGGRAQYF.

This clone was counted many times. The CDR3 end lies 3 residues beyond the end of the read and is filled in from the germline J gene. The chain is built from TRBV29-1 and TRBJ1-4; maybe TRBD1 (5 bases). The CDR3 extends over 13 amino acids. Germline values: CDR1 SQVTM, CDR2 ANQGSEA. V shed 4 bases and J shed 7 bases, with 13 bases lying between them. Incomplete CDR3 DNA: TGCAGCGTTGGGGTATCAGGGAGTGAAAAA. This encodes CSVGVSGSEK. The complete CDR3 reads CSVGVSGSEKLFF.

This clone has a count of ten or more. Read sequence stops 3 residues before the CDR3 end, and the germline J gene provides the missing end. This rearrangement joins TRBV7-9 to TRBJ1-2; 8 positions agree with TRBD1. Germline assignment: CDR1 SEHNR and CDR2 FQNEAQ (reference sequence). V lost 2 bases to trimming and J lost 5 bases; unmatched junction nucleotides: 7. The CDR3 covers 15 residues. The DNA read from the CDR3 is TGTGCCAGCAGCTTATTAACGGACAGGGAATATGGC. It specifies CASSLLTDREYG. The whole CDR3 sequence reads CASSLLTDREYGYTF.

At least ten counts were recorded for this clone. The read is 3 residues too short to cover the CDR3 end, so that end is filled in from the germline J gene. This chain joins TRBV19 and TRBJ1-4, with 7 nucleotides matching TRBD1. Trimming took 4 bases from V and 10 from J; bases not matched to a gene: 9. The CDR3 is made up of 14 amino acids. Germline V gene lookup returns CDR1 LNHDA and CDR2 SQIVND (reference sequence). The CDR3 bases that were read are TGTGCCAGTAGTACTGGACAGGAGGTAACAAAA. Its protein product is CASSTGQEVTK. The full-length CDR3 reads as CASSTGQEVTKLFF.

This clone was observed at least ten times. The read terminates 3 residues ahead of where the CDR3 ends, so the germline J gene completes it. The chain combines TRBV20-1 with TRBJ2-5; D possibly corresponds to TRBD2 (6 bases). The CDR3 has 12 amino acids. CDR1 and CDR2 (germline): DFQATT, SNEGSKA (reference sequence). Between the trimmed V and J ends, which lost 5 bases and 0 bases, there was a span of 7 bases. This CDR3 reads CSAGGYQETQYF. Partial CDR3 DNA: TGCAGTGCTGGGGGGTACCAAGAGACC.

This clone was found many times. The read stops 3 residues short of the end of the CDR3; the missing end is completed from the germline J gene. The chain uses TRBV20-1 and TRBJ2-5, with a tentative D call TRBD1 (6 bases). The V gene's germline CDR1 is DFQATT and CDR2 SNEGSKA (reference sequence). Trimming took 5 bases from V and 2 from J, leaving 9 bases between them. The CDR3 runs 12 residues. The CDR3 bases that were read are TGCAGTGCTGGGGGCCTACAAGAGACC. As protein: CSAGGLQET. The complete CDR3 reads CSAGGLQETQYF.

This clone occurred many times. The sequenced fragment ends 3 residues before the CDR3 boundary, so the rest is inferred from the germline J gene. The gene calls are TRBV6-1 and TRBJ2-1; TRBD2 agrees at 8 bases. The germline V gene encodes CDR1 MNHNS and CDR2 SASEGT. This CDR3 is 16 amino acids long. Losses at the gene ends were 2 bases for V and 4 bases for J; bases not matched to a gene: 7. The CDR3 sequence is CASSEIERGLYNEQFF. The part of the CDR3 DNA that was read is TGTGCCAGCAGTGAAATAGAGCGGGGGCTTTACAATGAG.

This clone came up a few times. The read comes to an end 3 residues before the CDR3 does, leaving the germline J gene to fill in the end. This chain links TRBV7-3 with TRBJ2-3; weak D call: TRBD1 (7 bases). V shed 4 bases and J shed 4 bases, with 21 bases lying between them. Germline V gene data show CDR1 as SGHTA and CDR2 as FQGTGA. The CDR3 is 17 amino acids. The CDR3 here is CASSSGGRSQGPDTQYF. The part of the CDR3 DNA that was read is TGTGCCAGCAGCTCAGGGGGGAGGAGCCAGGGCCCAGATACG.

This clone appeared a few times. The read ends 3 residues early relative to the CDR3; the germline J gene fills the gap. The chain employs TRBV20-1 and TRBJ2-5; possibly TRBD2 for D (6 bases). The V end was cut by 5 bases, the J end by 5 bases, with 15 bases between. This CDR3 is 13 amino acids long. The germline V gene encodes CDR1 DFQATT and CDR2 SNEGSKA (reference sequence). The sequenced part of the CDR3 DNA is TGCAGTGCTGGGGACGGGGGAAAGGAGACC. It translates to CSAGDGGKET. The entire CDR3 is CSAGDGGKETQYF.

This clone came up many times. The read halts 3 residues ahead of the CDR3 end, with the missing end drawn from the germline J gene. The chain couples TRBV20-1 to TRBJ2-3, with 12 nucleotides matching TRBD2. This CDR3 has 14 residues. Germline V gene lookup returns CDR1 DFQATT and CDR2 SNEGSKA (reference sequence). With V trimmed by 5 bases and J by 6 bases, 6 bases remained unmatched. The chain's CDR3 is CSAETSGGPDTQYF. The DNA read from the CDR3 is TGCAGTGCTGAGACTAGCGGGGGACCGGATACG.

This clone was seen at least ten times. The read gets to within 3 residues of the CDR3 end, and the germline J gene fills in the rest. The chain combines TRBV11-3 with TRBJ2-7, with TRBD1 matching 7 bases. This CDR3 contains 14 residues. The germline V gene encodes CDR1 SGHNT and CDR2 YENEEA. J gave up 1 base and V 4 bases, and 4 bases lay outside the gene matches. CDR3 sequence: CASSSGQSSYEQYF. The sequenced part of the CDR3 DNA is TGTGCCAGCAGCTCGGGACAGAGTTCCTACGAG.

CDR3: CASSKQDYEQYF. Partial CDR3 DNA: TGTGCCAGCAGCAAACAAGACTACGAG. V usage is TRBV7-2 and J usage is TRBJ2-7; D gene ambiguous. The CDR3 end is not reached by the read, which stops 3 residues before it; the germline J gene fills it in. The germline gives CDR1 SGHTA, CDR2 FQGNSA. Deletions cut 5 bases from V and 3 bases from J, with 8 bases between. The CDR3 consists of 12 residues.

This clone was seen only a few times. With the read ending 3 residues before the CDR3 end, the germline J gene is used to fill in that end. The chain links TRBV5-1 to TRBJ2-5; D perhaps matches TRBD1 (6 bases). CDR1 is SGHRS, CDR2 YFSETQ, per germline. Trimming stripped 4 bases from V and 3 bases from J, with 13 bases between. This CDR3 has 14 amino acids. This CDR3 is CASSPQGIKETQYF. CDR3 DNA, as far as it was read: TGCGCCAGCAGCCCACAGGGTATCAAAGAGACC.

At least ten counts were recorded for this clone. The read terminates 3 residues before the CDR3 end, so the remaining end is supplied by the germline J gene. The chain uses TRBV4-2 and TRBJ2-2, with D maybe TRBD1 (5 bases). Germline CDR1 and CDR2: LGHNA and YNFKEQ. The V gene lost 4 bases and the J gene lost 1 base, with 16 bases spanning the gap. The CDR3 runs to 17 residues. The CDR3 loop reads CASSPIAGAVNTGELFF. The covered CDR3 bases are TGTGCCAGCAGCCCAATAGCTGGGGCCGTGAACACCGGGGAG.

At least ten counts were recorded for this clone. The CDR3 end lies 3 residues beyond the end of the read and is filled in from the germline J gene. This sequence joins TRBV30 and TRBJ1-2; D gene uncertain. The germline V and J ends were trimmed by 3 bases and 0 bases, with 5 bases remaining between them. CDR1 is GTSNPN and CDR2 is SVGIG in the germline V gene (reference sequence). This CDR3 contains 12 residues. The part of the CDR3 DNA that was read is TGTGCCTGGAGAGACTCTAACTATGGC. It translates to CAWRDSNYG. The whole CDR3 region reads CAWRDSNYGYTF.

This clone has ten or more counts. A junction boundary mismatches the germline segment, possibly from a read error. The sequenced part of the CDR3 DNA is TGTGCTAGCAGCCCCGGGACAGGGACAGGGGCCAACGTC. It specifies CASSPGTGTGANV. The entire CDR3 sequence reads CASSPGTGTGANVLTF. The V gene is TRBV7-7, the J gene TRBJ2-6; 9 positions match TRBD1. The sequenced fragment ends 3 residues before the CDR3 boundary, so the rest is inferred from the germline J gene. CDR3 length equals 16 residues. CDR1 and CDR2 from the germline V gene are SSHAT and FNYEAQ (reference sequence).

This clone was observed at least ten times. The read gets to within 3 residues of the CDR3 end, and the germline J gene fills in the rest. The rearrangement uses TRBV19 and TRBJ2-3; 9 positions match TRBD1. Germline assignment: CDR1 LNHDA and CDR2 SQIVND (reference sequence). V lost 6 bases to trimming and J lost 6 bases; unmatched junction nucleotides: 10. The CDR3 extends over 15 amino acids. The CDR3 sequence: CASRRTQGARDTQYF. The part of the CDR3 DNA that was read is TGTGCCAGTAGGCGAACACAGGGGGCGCGGGATACG.

This clone was counted many times. A read error may produce the germline difference seen at one junction end. With the read ending 3 residues before the CDR3 end, the germline J gene is used to fill in that end. The genes are TRBV30 and TRBJ2-2; the D gene is possibly TRBD2 (6 bases). The CDR3 runs 12 residues. Germline V lookup: CDR1 GTSNPN, CDR2 SVGIG (reference sequence). CDR3: CARSFGGYELFF. Incomplete CDR3 DNA: TGTGCCAGGAGTTTTGGGGGGTATGAG. Full variable domain (outside the CDR3, taken from reference TRBV30 and TRBJ2-2): SQTIHQWPATLVQPVGSPLSLECTVEGTSNPNLYWYRQAAGRGLQLLFYSVGIGQISSEVPQNLSASRPQDRQFILSSKKLLLSDSGFYLCARSFGGYELFFGEGSRLTVL.

This clone came up many times. The read terminates 3 residues ahead of where the CDR3 ends, so the germline J gene completes it. The rearrangement uses TRBV18 and TRBJ2-7; D is unresolved. Germline values: CDR1 KGHSH, CDR2 LQKENI. This CDR3 region has 14 residues. The V gene lost 2 bases and the J gene lost 0 bases, with 8 bases spanning the gap. The sequenced CDR3 bases are TGTGCCAGCTCACCAATTAAAGGCTCCTACGAG. Residues: CASSPIKGSYE. The complete CDR3 reads CASSPIKGSYEQYF.

This clone was seen many times. The read halts 3 residues ahead of the CDR3 end, with the missing end drawn from the germline J gene. The rearrangement joins TRBV7-6 to TRBJ2-2, with a tentative D call TRBD2 (5 bases). Trimming shortened V by 1 base and J by 5 bases, and 8 bases separated the two germline ends. In germline, CDR1 is SGHVS, CDR2 FNYEAQ. This CDR3 is built from 14 residues. CDR3 DNA (partial): TGTGCCAGCAGCTTAGGAGGGCAGACCGGGGAG. Translation: CASSLGGQTGE. The complete CDR3 reads CASSLGGQTGELFF.

This clone was seen ten or more times. Other DNA sequences in this specimen translate into the identical CDR3. This CDR3 is CASSELAGGSYEQYF. The covered CDR3 bases are TGTGCCAGCAGTGAACTAGCGGGGGGGTCCTACGAG. The chain couples TRBV6-1 to TRBJ2-7; 12 bases agree with TRBD2. The DNA ends 3 residues before the CDR3 does, and the rest of the CDR3 is filled in from the germline J gene. Germline CDR1 MNHNS, CDR2 SASEGT. Unmatched junction bases numbered 0, after V lost 2 bases and J lost 1 base. This CDR3 has 15 amino acids.

Of note for this clone: With the read ending 3 residues before the CDR3 end, the germline J gene is used to fill in that end. The chain couples TRBV7-9 to TRBJ1-5, with TRBD1 as a possible D gene (5 bases). Germline CDR1 and CDR2: SEHNR and FQNEAQ (reference sequence). Trimming left V 1 base short and J 3 bases short, with 10 bases between. The CDR3 runs 15 residues. The chain's CDR3 is CASSLGWGDNQPQHF. Incomplete CDR3 DNA: TGTGCCAGCAGCTTAGGGTGGGGGGACAATCAGCCC.

Details on this clone: With the read ending 3 residues before the CDR3 end, the germline J gene is used to fill in that end. V is TRBV6-1 and J is TRBJ2-3, with a weak D call TRBD1 (6 bases). From germline, CDR1 is MNHNS and CDR2 SASEGT. The CDR3 loop spans 13 amino acids. V was trimmed by 4 bases and J by 3 bases, leaving 8 bases between them. The chain's CDR3 is CASSAQGTDTQYF. CDR3 bases read: TGTGCCAGCAGTGCCCAGGGGACAGATACG.